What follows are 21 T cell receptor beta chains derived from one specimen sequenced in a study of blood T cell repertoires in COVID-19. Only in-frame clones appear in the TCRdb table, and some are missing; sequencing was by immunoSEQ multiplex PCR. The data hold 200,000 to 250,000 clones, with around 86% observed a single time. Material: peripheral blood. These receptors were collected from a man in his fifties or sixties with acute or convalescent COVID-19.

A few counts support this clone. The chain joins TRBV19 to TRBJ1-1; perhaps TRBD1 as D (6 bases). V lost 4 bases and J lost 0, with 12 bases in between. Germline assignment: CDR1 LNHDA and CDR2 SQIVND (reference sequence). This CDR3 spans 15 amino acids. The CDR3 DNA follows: TGTGCCAGTAGTAGACCGACAGGAGTGAACACTGAAGCTTTCTTT. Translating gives CASSRPTGVNTEAFF.

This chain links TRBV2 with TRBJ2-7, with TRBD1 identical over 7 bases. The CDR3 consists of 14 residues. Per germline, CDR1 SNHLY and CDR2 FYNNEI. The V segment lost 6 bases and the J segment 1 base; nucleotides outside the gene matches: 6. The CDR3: CASRTRQGSYEQYF. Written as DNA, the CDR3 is TGTGCCAGCAGGACTCGACAGGGATCCTACGAGCAGTACTTC.

The CDR3 reads CASSQEGGNGNEKLFF. The CDR3 coding sequence is TGCGCCAGCAGCCAAGAGGGGGGGAACGGGAATGAAAAACTGTTTTTT. The V call is TRBV4-1, the J call TRBJ1-4, with D tentatively TRBD1 (5 bases). CDR1 MGHRA and CDR2 YSYEKL come from the germline V gene. The CDR3 runs 16 residues. V dropped 0 bases and J dropped 5 bases, with 13 bases sitting between them.

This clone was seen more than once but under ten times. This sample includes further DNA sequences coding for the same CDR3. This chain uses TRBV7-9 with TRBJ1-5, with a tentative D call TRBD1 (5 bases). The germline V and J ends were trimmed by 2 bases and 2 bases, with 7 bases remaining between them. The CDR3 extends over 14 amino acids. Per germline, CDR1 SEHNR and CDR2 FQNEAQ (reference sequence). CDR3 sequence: CASSLTGGNQPQHF. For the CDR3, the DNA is TGTGCCAGCAGCTTAACGGGGGGCAATCAGCCCCAGCATTTT.

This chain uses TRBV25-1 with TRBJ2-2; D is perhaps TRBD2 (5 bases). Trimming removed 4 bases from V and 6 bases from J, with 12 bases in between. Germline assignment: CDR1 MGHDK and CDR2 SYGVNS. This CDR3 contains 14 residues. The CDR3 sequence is CASSGRASPGELFF. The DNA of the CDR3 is TGTGCCAGCAGTGGGCGGGCTAGCCCCGGGGAGCTGTTTTTT.

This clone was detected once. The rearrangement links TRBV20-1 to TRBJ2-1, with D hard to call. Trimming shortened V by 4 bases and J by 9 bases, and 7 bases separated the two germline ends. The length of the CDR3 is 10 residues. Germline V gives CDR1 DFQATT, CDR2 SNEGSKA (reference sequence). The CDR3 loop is CSAIVVEQFF. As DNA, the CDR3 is TGCAGTGCTATAGTTGTTGAGCAGTTCTTC.

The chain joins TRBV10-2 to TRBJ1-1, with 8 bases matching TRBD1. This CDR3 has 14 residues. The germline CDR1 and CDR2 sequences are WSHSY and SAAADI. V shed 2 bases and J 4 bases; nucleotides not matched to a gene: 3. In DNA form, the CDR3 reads TGCGCCAGCAGTGAGCAGGGGGCGGGCACTGAAGCTTTCTTT. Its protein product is CASSEQGAGTEAFF.

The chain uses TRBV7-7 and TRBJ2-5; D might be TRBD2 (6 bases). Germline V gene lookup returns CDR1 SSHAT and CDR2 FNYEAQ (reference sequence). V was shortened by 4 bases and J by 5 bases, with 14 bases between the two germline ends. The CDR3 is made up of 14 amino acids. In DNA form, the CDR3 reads TGTGCCAGCAGCTCGGGACTTTCTCTGGAGACCCAGTACTTC. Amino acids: CASSSGLSLETQYF.

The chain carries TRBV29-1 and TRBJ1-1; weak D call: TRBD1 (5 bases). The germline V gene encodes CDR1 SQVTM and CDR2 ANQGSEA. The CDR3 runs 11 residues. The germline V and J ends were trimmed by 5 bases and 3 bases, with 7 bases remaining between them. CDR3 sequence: CSVRQYTEAFF. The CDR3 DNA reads TGCAGCGTTCGACAGTACACTGAAGCTTTCTTT.

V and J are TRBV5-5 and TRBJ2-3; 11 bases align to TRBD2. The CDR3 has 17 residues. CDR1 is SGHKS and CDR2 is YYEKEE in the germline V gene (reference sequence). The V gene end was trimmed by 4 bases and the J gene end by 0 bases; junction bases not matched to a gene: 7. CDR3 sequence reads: CASSGPGTSGSTDTQYF. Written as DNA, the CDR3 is TGTGCCAGCAGCGGTCCCGGGACTAGCGGAAGCACAGATACGCAGTATTTT. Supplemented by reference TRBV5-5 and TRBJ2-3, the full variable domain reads DAGVTQSPTHLIKTRGQQVTLRCSPISGHKSVSWYQQVLGQGPQFIFQYYEKEERGRGNFPDRFSARQFPNYSSELNVNALLLGDSALYLCASSGPGTSGSTDTQYFGPGTRLTVL.

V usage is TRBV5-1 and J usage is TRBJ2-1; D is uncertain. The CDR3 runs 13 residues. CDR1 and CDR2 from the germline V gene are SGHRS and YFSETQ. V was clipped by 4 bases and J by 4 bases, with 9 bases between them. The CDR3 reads CASSIREYNEQFF. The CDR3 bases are TGCGCCAGCAGCATAAGAGAGTACAATGAGCAGTTCTTC.

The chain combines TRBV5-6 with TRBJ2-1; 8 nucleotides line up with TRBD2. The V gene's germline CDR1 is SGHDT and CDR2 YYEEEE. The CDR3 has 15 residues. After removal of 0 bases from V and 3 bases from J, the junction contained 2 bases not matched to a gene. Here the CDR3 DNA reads TGTGCCAGCAGCTTGGAAGCGGGGGACTACAATGAGCAGTTCTTC. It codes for CASSLEAGDYNEQFF.

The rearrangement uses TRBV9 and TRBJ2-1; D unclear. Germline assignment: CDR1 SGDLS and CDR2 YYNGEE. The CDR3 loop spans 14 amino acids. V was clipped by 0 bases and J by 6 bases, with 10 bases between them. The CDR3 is CASSVVDNSNEQFF. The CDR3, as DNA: TGTGCCAGCAGCGTAGTAGACAACTCCAATGAGCAGTTCTTC.

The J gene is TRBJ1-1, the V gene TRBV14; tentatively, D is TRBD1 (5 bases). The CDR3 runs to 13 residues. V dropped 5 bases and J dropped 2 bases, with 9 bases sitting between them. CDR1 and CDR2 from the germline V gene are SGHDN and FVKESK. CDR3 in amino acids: CASSSGVNTEAFF. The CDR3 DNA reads TGTGCCAGCAGCTCGGGGGTTAACACTGAAGCTTTCTTT. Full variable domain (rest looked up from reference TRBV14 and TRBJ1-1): EAGVTQFPSHSVIEKGQTVTLRCDPISGHDNLYWYRRVMGKEIKFLLHFVKESKQDESGMPNNRFLAERTGGTYSTLKVQPAELEDSGVYFCASSSGVNTEAFFGQGTRLTVV.

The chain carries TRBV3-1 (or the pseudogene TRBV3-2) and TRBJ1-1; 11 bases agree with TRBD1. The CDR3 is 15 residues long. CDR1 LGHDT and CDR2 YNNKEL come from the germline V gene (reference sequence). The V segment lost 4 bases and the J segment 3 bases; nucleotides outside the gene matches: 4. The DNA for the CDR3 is TGTGCCAGCAGCCTTCTGGGACAGGGGGACACTGAAGCTTTCTTT. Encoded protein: CASSLLGQGDTEAFF.

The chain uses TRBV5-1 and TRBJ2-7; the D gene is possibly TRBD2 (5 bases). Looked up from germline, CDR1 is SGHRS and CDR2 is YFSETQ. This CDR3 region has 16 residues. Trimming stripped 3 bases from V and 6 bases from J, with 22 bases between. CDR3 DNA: TGCGCCAGCAGCTCCGCCCTGCGGGCTCCGGCGGCCGAGCAGTACTTC. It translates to CASSSALRAPAAEQYF.

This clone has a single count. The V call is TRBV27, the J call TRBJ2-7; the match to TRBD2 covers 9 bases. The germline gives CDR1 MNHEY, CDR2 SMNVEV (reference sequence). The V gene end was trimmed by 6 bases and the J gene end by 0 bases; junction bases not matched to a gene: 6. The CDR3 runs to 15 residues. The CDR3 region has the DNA TGTGCCAGCAGAATAGCGGGGGTTAGCTCCTACGAGCAGTACTTC. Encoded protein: CASRIAGVSSYEQYF.

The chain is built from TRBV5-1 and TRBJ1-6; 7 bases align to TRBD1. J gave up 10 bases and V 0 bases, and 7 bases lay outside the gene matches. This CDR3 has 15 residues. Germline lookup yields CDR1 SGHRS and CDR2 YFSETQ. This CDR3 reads CASSLAIRGASPLHF. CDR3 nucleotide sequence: TGCGCCAGCAGCTTGGCAATCAGGGGGGCGTCACCCCTCCACTTT.

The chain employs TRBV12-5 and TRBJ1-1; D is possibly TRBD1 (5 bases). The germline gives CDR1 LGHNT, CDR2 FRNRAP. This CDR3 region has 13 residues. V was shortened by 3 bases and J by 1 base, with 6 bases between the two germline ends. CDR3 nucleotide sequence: TGTGCTAGTGGTTTCGGACAGAACACTGAAGCTTTCTTT. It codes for CASGFGQNTEAFF.

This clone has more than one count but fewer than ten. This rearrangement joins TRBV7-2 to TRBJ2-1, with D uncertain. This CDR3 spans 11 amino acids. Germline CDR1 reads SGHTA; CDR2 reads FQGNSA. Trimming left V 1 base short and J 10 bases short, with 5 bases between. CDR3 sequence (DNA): TGTGCCAGCAGCTTAGTGCTAGAGCAGTTCTTC. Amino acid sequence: CASSLVLEQFF.

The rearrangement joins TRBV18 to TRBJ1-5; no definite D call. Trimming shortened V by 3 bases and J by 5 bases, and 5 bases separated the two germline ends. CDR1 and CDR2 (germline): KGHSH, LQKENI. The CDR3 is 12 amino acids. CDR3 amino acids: CASSPEDQPQHF. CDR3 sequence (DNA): TGTGCCAGCTCACCGGAGGATCAGCCCCAGCATTTT.